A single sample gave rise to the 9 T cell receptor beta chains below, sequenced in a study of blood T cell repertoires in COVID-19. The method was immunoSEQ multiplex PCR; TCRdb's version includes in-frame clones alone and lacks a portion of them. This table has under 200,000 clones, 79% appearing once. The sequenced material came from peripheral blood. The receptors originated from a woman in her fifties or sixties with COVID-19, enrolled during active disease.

For the CDR3, the DNA is TGTGCCAGCAGCTTGAAACTAGCGGGGGGGCGGCAAGAGACCCAGTACTTC. This encodes CASSLKLAGGRQETQYF. The V call is TRBV5-4, the J call TRBJ2-5; TRBD2 matches 13 bases. The ends lost 1 base at V and 2 bases at J; junction bases unmatched: 5. Germline V gene data show CDR1 as SGHNT and CDR2 as YYREEE (reference sequence). CDR3 length: 17 amino acids.

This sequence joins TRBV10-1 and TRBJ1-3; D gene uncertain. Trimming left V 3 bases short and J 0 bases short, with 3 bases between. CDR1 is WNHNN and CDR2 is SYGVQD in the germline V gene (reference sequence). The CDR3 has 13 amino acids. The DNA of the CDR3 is TGCGCCAGCAGTGATAACTCTGGAAACACCATATATTTT. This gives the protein CASSDNSGNTIYF.

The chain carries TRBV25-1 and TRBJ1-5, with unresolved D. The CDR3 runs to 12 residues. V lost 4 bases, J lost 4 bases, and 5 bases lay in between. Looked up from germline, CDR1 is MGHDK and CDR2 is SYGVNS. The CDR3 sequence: CASSAPNQPQHF. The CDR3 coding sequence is TGTGCCAGCAGTGCCCCGAATCAGCCCCAGCATTTT.

The CDR3 protein is CASIQSGGAAFF. The DNA for the CDR3 is TGCGCCAGCATCCAGTCCGGGGGGGCCGCTTTCTTT. V is TRBV10-1 and J is TRBJ1-1; tentatively, D is TRBD1 (6 bases). V dropped 7 bases and J dropped 11 bases, with 17 bases sitting between them. The CDR3 is made up of 12 amino acids. Germline values: CDR1 WNHNN, CDR2 SYGVQD (reference sequence).

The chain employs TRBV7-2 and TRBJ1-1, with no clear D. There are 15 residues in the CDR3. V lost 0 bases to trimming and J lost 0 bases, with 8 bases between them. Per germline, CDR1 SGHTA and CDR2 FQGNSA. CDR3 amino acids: CASSLARRLNTEAFF. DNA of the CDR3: TGTGCCAGCAGCTTAGCGCGTCGGTTGAACACTGAAGCTTTCTTT.

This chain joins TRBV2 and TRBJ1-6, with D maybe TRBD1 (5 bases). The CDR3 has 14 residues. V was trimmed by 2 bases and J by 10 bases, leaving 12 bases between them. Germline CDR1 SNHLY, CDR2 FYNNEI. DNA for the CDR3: TGTGCCAGCAGTGAATGGGGCGTTAACTCACCCCTCCACTTT. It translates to CASSEWGVNSPLHF.

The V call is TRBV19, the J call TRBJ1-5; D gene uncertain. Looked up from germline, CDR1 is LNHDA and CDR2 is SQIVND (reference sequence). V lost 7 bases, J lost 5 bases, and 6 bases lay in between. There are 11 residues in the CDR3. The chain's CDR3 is CASTFYQPQHF. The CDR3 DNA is TGTGCCAGTACTTTTTATCAGCCCCAGCATTTT.

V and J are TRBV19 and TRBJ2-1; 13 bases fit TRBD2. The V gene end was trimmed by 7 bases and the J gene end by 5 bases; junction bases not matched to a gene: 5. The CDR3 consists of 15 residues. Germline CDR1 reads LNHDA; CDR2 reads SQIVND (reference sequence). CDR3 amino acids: CASKELAGGDNEQFF. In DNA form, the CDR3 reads TGTGCCAGTAAGGAACTAGCGGGGGGGGACAATGAGCAGTTCTTC.

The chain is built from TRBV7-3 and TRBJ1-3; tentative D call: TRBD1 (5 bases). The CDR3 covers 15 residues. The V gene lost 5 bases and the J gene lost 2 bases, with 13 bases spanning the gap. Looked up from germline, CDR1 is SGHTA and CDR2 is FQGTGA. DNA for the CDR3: TGTGCCAGCAGCCCCCCCCCGGGGGCTGGAAACACCATATATTTT. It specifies CASSPPPGAGNTIYF.